This is a list of T cell receptor beta chains from one sample in a study of regulatory T cells in long-lasting Graves disease. TCRdb reprocessed the multiplex PCR reads via MiXCR and lists one record per CDR3 protein. The sample has roughly 420,000 distinct CDR3 sequences, 15% to 20% seen once. The same data also contributed to another study, on T cells in Graves' hyperthyroidism and ophthalmopathy.

The sequenced sample was peripheral blood mononuclear cells (PBMCs), obtained at new diagnosis, from a patient treated with antithyroid drugs. The receptors originated from a woman in her twenties or thirties with Graves disease. Each CDR3 is given without its conserved first and last residue. Fields, in order: V gene, CDR3 protein.

v_gene: TRBV29-1; CDR3aa: SVDTNYGYT
v_gene: TRBV7-2; CDR3aa: ASSPMGTPLSEQY
v_gene: TRBV18; CDR3aa: ASLGLAGPNEQF
v_gene: TRBV20-1; CDR3aa: SARDLGLGDEQF
v_gene: TRBV6-2/TRBV6-3; CDR3aa: ASGQGGNEQF
v_gene: TRBV29-1; CDR3aa: SVATNVGDQPQH
v_gene: TRBV7-9; CDR3aa: ASLGTEAF
v_gene: TRBV28; CDR3aa: ASTPGGYTEAF
v_gene: TRBV20-1; CDR3aa: SARELTGDSYEQY
v_gene: TRBV5-1; CDR3aa: ASRYHGGSDTQY
v_gene: TRBV20-1; CDR3aa: SAKGQNNQPQH
v_gene: TRBV2; CDR3aa: ASNPGLPEQY
v_gene: TRBV11-2; CDR3aa: ASSLYGGRHQETQY
v_gene: TRBV28; CDR3aa: ASWASNEKLF
v_gene: TRBV27; CDR3aa: ASSLGPTDDYGYT
v_gene: TRBV7-2; CDR3aa: ASSTRTVSDTQY
v_gene: TRBV14; CDR3aa: ASSPFPRGRTEAF
v_gene: TRBV24-1; CDR3aa: ATSGSGVPYNEQF
v_gene: TRBV18; CDR3aa: ASSPQGANQPQH
v_gene: TRBV6-2/TRBV6-3; CDR3aa: ASTAGRARGNEQF
v_gene: TRBV7-3; CDR3aa: ASSLTPGTFGGELC
v_gene: TRBV7-8; CDR3aa: ASSVAGDDSYEQY
v_gene: TRBV7-9; CDR3aa: ASREQGSSYEQY
v_gene: TRBV30; CDR3aa: AWSRPGTLTGNTIY
v_gene: TRBV5-1; CDR3aa: ASSYPESDQGENTEAF
v_gene: TRBV6-9; CDR3aa: ASSSADTQY
v_gene: TRBV20-1; CDR3aa: SARDRGKNIQY
v_gene: TRBV24-1; CDR3aa: ATSDSTGTGEKLF
v_gene: TRBV11-2; CDR3aa: ASSFSSLTYNEQF
v_gene: TRBV19; CDR3aa: ASSSKTLDYEQY
v_gene: TRBV6-1; CDR3aa: ASRTTRRGYEQY
v_gene: TRBV6-1; CDR3aa: ASSRTADAF
v_gene: TRBV7-3; CDR3aa: ASSSRTDEQY
v_gene: TRBV10-3; CDR3aa: AISSGDTGELF
v_gene: TRBV20-1; CDR3aa: SARGQKHNEQF
v_gene: TRBV20-1; CDR3aa: SASGRVEGETQY
v_gene: TRBV5-1; CDR3aa: ASSPGLAGWDTGELF
v_gene: TRBV20-1; CDR3aa: SASGTGAFIADTQY
v_gene: TRBV28; CDR3aa: AVLGVPNYGYT
v_gene: TRBV11-2; CDR3aa: ASSLDPADEQY
v_gene: TRBV29-1; CDR3aa: SVARDSDDEQF
v_gene: TRBV11-2; CDR3aa: ASSLGQGPFYEQY
v_gene: TRBV27; CDR3aa: ASSLMGGGQPQH
v_gene: TRBV4-2; CDR3aa: ASSLVLGTGGHEQY
v_gene: TRBV11-2; CDR3aa: ASSFNPRSGQTHEQY
v_gene: TRBV20-1; CDR3aa: STRIRRDGEQF
v_gene: TRBV28; CDR3aa: ASGNQGAGGQPQH